These 27 T cell receptor beta chains came from one sample sequenced in a study of T-cell memory formation after mild COVID-19 (dated by TCRdb to the early 2020s). Library creation used 5' RACE. Sequencer: Illumina NovaSeq 6000. TCRdb trimmed public reads at Q25 via fastp, called clones via MiXCR and kept in-frame beta chains. Identical CDR3 proteins give one entry, which carries the most common genes and DNA. In this sample the table shows around 200,000 distinct CDR3 sequences, around 18% of which occur a single time. Clones ranked in the top ten supply 3% to 4% of the sample. What was sequenced was PBMCs or a T cell subset sorted from them (not recorded which). All receptors derive from a man in his late teens or twenties who had mild COVID-19 (a few samples of this study predate the infection). The sample titles of this study are shuffled in the database, so cell type and time point are left out; the donor was told from shared clones.

This clonotype was seen a handful of times. The chain is built from TRBV3-1 and TRBJ2-2, with 9 bases fitting TRBD1. The germline V gene encodes CDR1 LGHDT and CDR2 YNNKEL (reference sequence). The CDR3 runs to 16 residues. V shed 6 bases and J 4 bases; nucleotides not matched to a gene: 9. As DNA, the CDR3 is TGTGCCAGCAGTCACACCGGGACAGGGATCACCGGGGAGCTGTTTTTT. It is translated as CASSHTGTGITGELFF.

The J gene is TRBJ1-6, the V gene TRBV6-5; 11 bases match TRBD1. The CDR3 has 15 residues. Germline V lookup: CDR1 MNHEY, CDR2 SVGAGI. Unmatched junction bases numbered 4, after V lost 2 bases and J lost 10 bases. The CDR3 bases are TGTGCCAGCAGTTACGGGGGACAGGGGGGATCACCCCTCCACTTT. Its protein product is CASSYGGQGGSPLHF.

This clonotype was observed many times. The V gene is TRBV5-1, the J gene TRBJ2-3; no firm D call. CDR3 length: 12 residues. Between the trimmed V and J ends, which lost 2 bases and 7 bases, there was a span of 8 bases. Germline V gene data show CDR1 as SGHRS and CDR2 as YFSETQ. The DNA of the CDR3 is TGCGCCAGCAGCTTTGGATCGAATACGCAGTATTTT. Its translation: CASSFGSNTQYF.

This clonotype was seen only a few times. The chain is built from TRBV3-1 and TRBJ2-2; possible D gene TRBD1, 6 bases. From germline, CDR1 is LGHDT and CDR2 YNNKEL (reference sequence). Trimming took 8 bases from V and 1 from J, leaving 8 bases between them. The CDR3 runs 13 residues. In DNA form, the CDR3 reads TGTGCCAGCCAGGGACAGAACACCGGGGAGCTGTTTTTT. Residues: CASQGQNTGELFF.

The gene calls are TRBV7-2 and TRBJ1-3; no reliable D call. Between the trimmed V and J ends, which lost 5 bases and 3 bases, there was a span of 11 bases. The CDR3 runs 14 residues. CDR1 SGHTA and CDR2 FQGNSA come from the germline V gene. CDR3 DNA sequence: TGTGCCAGCAGCCTAGAAGCCCTTGGAAACACCATATATTTT. Its translation is CASSLEALGNTIYF.

This clonotype was seen only a few times. The chain uses TRBV7-9 and TRBJ2-2; no clear D gene. V gave up 5 bases and J gave up 6 bases, with 13 bases separating them. Germline V gives CDR1 SEHNR, CDR2 FQNEAQ (reference sequence). CDR3 length: 14 residues. CDR3 sequence reads: CASSKDRGAGELFF. The DNA of the CDR3 is TGTGCCAGCAGCAAGGACCGTGGGGCCGGGGAGCTGTTTTTT.

The chain has TRBV7-9 and TRBJ2-5, with 10 bases matching TRBD1. Germline V gene lookup returns CDR1 SEHNR and CDR2 FQNEAQ (reference sequence). Trimming took 5 bases from V and 5 from J; bases not matched to a gene: 8. The CDR3 is made up of 15 amino acids. The CDR3 spells CASSLRQGARETQYF. DNA of the CDR3: TGTGCCAGCAGCCTACGACAGGGGGCCAGGGAGACCCAGTACTTC.

The chain joins TRBV7-2 to TRBJ2-7, with TRBD1 as a possible D gene (5 bases). Germline V gives CDR1 SGHTA, CDR2 FQGNSA. The CDR3 is 12 amino acids. Trimming took 2 bases from V and 6 from J, leaving 8 bases between them. This CDR3 reads CASSLWGGEQYF. The CDR3 bases are TGTGCCAGCAGCTTATGGGGCGGCGAGCAGTACTTC.

In the case of this clonotype: A much larger clone differs from this one at a single base, so this may be a read error. The chain recombines TRBV7-3 with TRBJ2-1; D is undetermined. V lost 5 bases to trimming and J lost 3 bases, with 5 bases between them. This CDR3 region has 12 residues. Germline V CDR1 and CDR2: SGHTA, FQGTGA. CDR3 protein: CASSVNYNEQFF. Written as DNA, the CDR3 is TGTGCCAGCAGCGTAAACTACAATGAGCAGTTCTTC.

This clonotype was detected a few times. The chain joins TRBV2 to TRBJ1-2, with TRBD1 matching 7 bases. J lost 1 base, V lost 5 bases, and 10 bases had no gene match. The CDR3 totals 16 residues. Germline CDR1 reads SNHLY; CDR2 reads FYNNEI. The CDR3: CASSLLRQGINYGYTF. DNA for the CDR3: TGTGCCAGCAGTTTGCTCCGACAGGGCATTAACTATGGCTACACCTTC. Based on the CDR3 plus reference TRBV2 and TRBJ1-2, the full variable domain is EPEVTQTPSHQVTQMGQEVILRCVPISNHLYFYWYRQILGQKVEFLVSFYNNEISEKSEIFDDQFSVERPDGSNFTLKIRSTKLEDSAMYFCASSLLRQGINYGYTFGSGTRLTVV.

V is TRBV14 and J is TRBJ1-1, with D perhaps matching TRBD1 (5 bases). The CDR3 runs to 14 residues. V lost 2 bases and J lost 1, with 8 bases in between. Per the germline V gene, CDR1 is SGHDN and CDR2 is FVKESK. Here the CDR3 reads CASSQLTENTEAFF. As DNA, the CDR3 is TGTGCCAGCAGCCAACTGACAGAGAACACTGAAGCTTTCTTT.

The V gene is TRBV25-1, the J gene TRBJ1-1, with D possibly matching TRBD1 (5 bases). The CDR3 is made up of 15 amino acids. V gave up 7 bases and J gave up 8 bases, with 23 bases separating them. CDR1 and CDR2 (germline): MGHDK, SYGVNS. The CDR3, as DNA: TGTGCCAGCACCTCCCGGACGGCGGGGGGGTCAGAAGCTTTCTTT. Protein sequence: CASTSRTAGGSEAFF.

This clonotype has a handful of counts. The V gene is TRBV3-1, the J gene TRBJ2-2; D may be TRBD1 (6 bases). Germline values: CDR1 LGHDT, CDR2 YNNKEL (reference sequence). The CDR3 covers 14 residues. V lost 4 bases, J lost 7 bases, and 13 bases lay in between. The CDR3 nucleotides are TGTGCCAGCAGCCGGGACAAAGGCTTCGGGGAGCTGTTTTTT. Its translation: CASSRDKGFGELFF.

This clonotype was counted between two and nine times. The rearrangement joins TRBV28 to TRBJ2-7, with TRBD1 matching 7 bases. V was clipped by 6 bases and J by 0 bases; unmatched bases: 8. The CDR3 contains 15 residues. Germline values: CDR1 MDHEN, CDR2 SYDVKM. CDR3 nucleotide sequence: TGTGCCAGCAGCCCGGCCGGGACAGCCTCCTACGAGCAGTACGTC. Its protein product is CASSPAGTASYEQYV.

This clonotype was counted a few times. The chain uses TRBV6-5 and TRBJ1-2; a weak D match, TRBD1 (6 bases). The CDR3 extends over 15 amino acids. V shed 7 bases and J shed 4 bases, with 19 bases lying between them. Germline loops: CDR1 MNHEY, CDR2 SVGAGI. CDR3 loop: CASTNSGRGAYGYTF. The CDR3 DNA reads TGTGCCAGCACCAACTCGGGCAGGGGAGCCTATGGCTACACCTTC.

This chain connects TRBV6-8 to TRBJ2-7, with 8 positions matching TRBD1. The CDR3 covers 12 residues. Unmatched junction bases numbered 7, after V lost 9 bases and J lost 6 bases. Per the germline V gene, CDR1 is MNHGY and CDR2 is SAAAGT. CDR3 coding DNA: TGTGCCAGTACCGACAGGGGTAGCGAGCAGTACGTC. It encodes CASTDRGSEQYV.

The rearrangement joins TRBV7-2 to TRBJ2-3; possible D gene TRBD2, 6 bases. CDR3 length: 13 amino acids. In germline, CDR1 is SGHTA, CDR2 FQGNSA. Trimming took 5 bases from V and 2 from J, leaving 8 bases between them. CDR3 bases: TGTGCCAGCAGCCGGGACTTCACAGATACGCAGTATTTT. Amino acids: CASSRDFTDTQYF.

The CDR3 DNA sequence: TGCAGCGTTGCCCCTGTCCTGTTGGATACGCAGTATTTT. It translates to CSVAPVLLDTQYF. The V call is TRBV29-1, the J call TRBJ2-3; D remains ambiguous. CDR3 size: 13 residues. Germline loops: CDR1 SQVTM, CDR2 ANQGSEA. V was clipped by 4 bases and J by 6 bases, with 14 bases between them.

This clonotype was seen a few times. The V call is TRBV6-2 or TRBV6-3, the J call TRBJ2-7; perhaps TRBD1 as D (6 bases). Trimming cost V 6 bases and J 2 bases, with 17 bases left between them. CDR1 is MNHEY and CDR2 is SVGEGT in the germline V gene. There are 15 residues in the CDR3. The CDR3 loop is CASRPTGTPAYEQYF. The DNA for the CDR3 is TGTGCCAGCAGACCGACCGGGACACCAGCCTACGAGCAGTACTTC.

This clonotype was seen a few times. V usage is TRBV12-3 or TRBV12-4 and J usage is TRBJ2-3; no definite D call. With 2 bases removed from V and 5 bases from J, the gap between germline ends came to 11 bases. The CDR3 loop spans 14 amino acids. CDR3 DNA: TGTGCCAGCAGTTTACGTCCGGGCGGAGATACGCAGTATTTT. Translation gives CASSLRPGGDTQYF.

This chain links TRBV11-2 with TRBJ2-3, with 10 bases identical to TRBD2. Germline lookup yields CDR1 SGHAT and CDR2 FQNNGV. The CDR3 extends over 15 amino acids. After removal of 7 bases from V and 6 bases from J, the junction contained 10 bases not matched to a gene. As DNA, the CDR3 is TGTGCCAGCACTACCCAGCGGGGGGGCTGGGATACGCAGTATTTT. Translated, it gives CASTTQRGGWDTQYF.

The genes are TRBV7-8 and TRBJ2-3; D not resolved. The CDR3 is 17 residues long. Trimming pared 6 bases from V and 0 bases from J, leaving 19 bases between. Germline loops: CDR1 SGHVS, CDR2 FQNEAQ. This chain's CDR3 is CASSPPELLTSTDTQYF. The DNA for the CDR3 is TGTGCCAGCAGTCCCCCGGAGCTACTAACTAGCACAGATACGCAGTATTTT.

Details on this clonotype: One end of the junction is discordant with germline, which a read error may explain. The gene calls are TRBV5-1 and TRBJ2-5; TRBD2 matches 7 bases. The CDR3 length is 14 residues. The germline CDR1 and CDR2 sequences are SGHRS and YFSETQ. CDR3 in amino acids: CDSSLRLAGETQYF. DNA for the CDR3: TGCGACAGCAGCTTGAGACTAGCCGGTGAGACCCAGTACTTC. The variable domain in full, with the rest retrieved from reference TRBV5-1 and TRBJ2-5, is KAGVTQTPRYLIKTRGQQVTLSCSPISGHRSVSWYQQTPGQGLQFLFEYFSETQRNKGNFPGRFSGRQFSNSRSEMNVSTLELGDSALYLCDSSLRLAGETQYFGPGTRLLVL.

The chain uses TRBV19 and TRBJ1-3, with unresolved D. Germline-derived CDR1 and CDR2 are LNHDA and SQIVND (reference sequence). This CDR3 contains 13 residues. Trimming removed 10 bases at V and 2 bases at J, with 12 bases between. This chain's CDR3 is CATATAAGNTIYF. For the CDR3, the DNA is TGTGCCACCGCGACTGCTGCTGGAAACACCATATATTTT.

As regards this clonotype: The CDR3 does not close with the conserved phenylalanine or tryptophan, likely indicating a read error. Because the CDR3's place on the DNA is in doubt, the DNA is left out and the CDR3 is given as listed by TCRdb. J is TRBJ2-5 and V is TRBV28; TRBD1 is the table's D call and was not checked against the DNA. Germline CDR1 is MDHEN and CDR2 is SYDVKM. 13 amino acids form the CDR3, both terminal residues included. This chain's CDR3 is CASSLSLRDRARV.

The CDR3 DNA sequence: TGTGCCAGCAGCCAGAGCCTACAGGGTTCAGAGACCCAGTACTTC. This sequence encodes CASSQSLQGSETQYF. The J gene is TRBJ2-5, the V gene TRBV7-2; tentatively, D is TRBD1 (6 bases). CDR1 SGHTA and CDR2 FQGNSA come from the germline V gene. V gave up 5 bases and J gave up 4 bases, with 17 bases separating them. CDR3 length equals 15 residues.

This clonotype was detected a few times. The chain employs TRBV7-8 and TRBJ2-2; 9 nucleotides align to TRBD2. The CDR3 is made up of 16 amino acids. The V and J ends lost 0 bases and 5 bases, in that order; junction bases with no gene match: 4. The germline CDR1 and CDR2 sequences are SGHVS and FQNEAQ. In DNA form, the CDR3 reads TGTGCCAGCAGCTTAGCGCTTAGCGGGGGAACCGGGGAGCTGTTTTTT. The encoded protein is CASSLALSGGTGELFF.